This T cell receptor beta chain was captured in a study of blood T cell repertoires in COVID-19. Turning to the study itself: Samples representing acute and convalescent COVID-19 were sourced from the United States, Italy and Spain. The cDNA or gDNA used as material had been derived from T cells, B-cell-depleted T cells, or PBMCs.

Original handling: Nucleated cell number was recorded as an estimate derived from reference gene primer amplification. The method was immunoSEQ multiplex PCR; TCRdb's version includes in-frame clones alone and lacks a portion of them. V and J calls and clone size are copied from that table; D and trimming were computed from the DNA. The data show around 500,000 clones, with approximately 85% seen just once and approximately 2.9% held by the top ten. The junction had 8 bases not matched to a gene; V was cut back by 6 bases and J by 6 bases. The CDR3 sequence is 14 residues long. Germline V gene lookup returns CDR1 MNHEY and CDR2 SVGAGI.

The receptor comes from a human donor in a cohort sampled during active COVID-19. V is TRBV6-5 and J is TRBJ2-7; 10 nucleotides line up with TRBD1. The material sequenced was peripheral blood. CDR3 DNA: TGTGCCAGCAGAGCCGGACAGGGGGATTTCGAGCAGTACTTC. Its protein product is CASRAGQGDFEQYF.